These 2 T cell receptor beta chains were sequenced from one sample in a study of blood T cell repertoires in COVID-19. Sequenced by immunoSEQ multiplex PCR; TCRdb stores in-frame clones only, minus some. The sample records approximately 30,000 clones, roughly 90% being singletons. Source material: peripheral blood. The receptor set was obtained from a human donor in a cohort sampled during active COVID-19.

This chain connects TRBV3-1 (or the pseudogene TRBV3-2) to TRBJ1-4; weak D call: TRBD1 (6 bases). The CDR3 consists of 15 residues. The V and J ends lost 2 bases and 6 bases respectively, with 13 bases between them. Germline V gene lookup returns CDR1 LGHDT and CDR2 YNNKEL (reference sequence). In DNA form, the CDR3 reads TGTGCCAGCAGCCAAACACAGGGAATATATGAAAAACTGTTTTTT. It yields the protein CASSQTQGIYEKLFF.

This clone has just one count. The gene calls are TRBV7-3 and TRBJ2-7; TRBD1 aligns across 9 bases. CDR1 is SGHTA, CDR2 FQGTGA, per germline. This CDR3 has 14 amino acids. The V gene end was trimmed by 10 bases and the J gene end by 3 bases; junction bases not matched to a gene: 10. In DNA form, the CDR3 reads TGTGCCACGAGCCCGACAGGGGGACGCTACGAGCAGTACTTC. It codes for CATSPTGGRYEQYF.